This T cell receptor beta chain comes out of a study of T-cell memory formation after mild COVID-19. The overall study: Each donor largely had its own TCR clusters.

CDR1 is SGHDN, CDR2 FVKESK, per germline. V shed 2 bases and J shed 12 bases, with 17 bases lying between them. This CDR3 spans 14 amino acids. This clonotype has more than one count but fewer than ten. No antigen is known for it. Study findings and constraints: While clones contracting from day 15 to 85 were balanced between CD4 and CD8, later expanders leaned CD4+.

Each CDR3 protein gets one entry after TCRdb re-called the 5' RACE reads with MiXCR. The table has just over 150,000 distinct CDR3 sequences, about 28% seen once. Sequenced: PBMCs or a T cell subset sorted from them (not recorded which). J is TRBJ2-1 and V is TRBV14; D remains unclear. The TCR comes from an adult woman who had mild COVID-19 (a few samples of this study predate the infection). Cell type and time point are not known. CDR3 residues: CASSQRAVGARQFF. CDR3 bases: TGTGCCAGCAGCCAACGTGCTGTAGGAGCTAGGCAGTTCTTC. Filled out from reference TRBV14 and TRBJ2-1, the complete variable domain reads EAGVTQFPSHSVIEKGQTVTLRCDPISGHDNLYWYRRVMGKEIKFLLHFVKESKQDESGMPNNRFLAERTGGTYSTLKVQPAELEDSGVYFCASSQRAVGARQFFGPGTRLTVL.